A selection of T cell receptor beta chains follows, all from one sample in a study of OX40 agonist ivuxolimab in advanced cancers. Here immunoSEQ multiplex PCR was the method, and the copy in TCRdb shows in-frame clones only, minus some. The sample has 75,000 to 80,000 clones; around nine tenths are singletons. This sample comprised CD4+ or CD8+ T cells sorted from blood, obtained in a trial of the OX40 agonist ivuxolimab. The receptor source for this set is an adult with an advanced solid tumor such as melanoma, head and neck, liver or kidney cancer. Both conserved end residues are part of each CDR3. The D gene is left open where the match is weak. A clone size is listed for some rows: how often the clone was seen (once, few, many), or a class if it is expanded.

j_call: TRBJ2-6; clone_size: NA; d_call: NA; v_call: TRBV10-2; cdr3_aa: CASSERGRAGANVLTF; cdr3_nt: TGCGCCAGCAGTGAGCGAGGTCGGGCTGGGGCCAACGTCCTGACTTTC
j_call: TRBJ1-1; clone_size: once; d_call: NA; v_call: TRBV6-1; cdr3_aa: CASSERSLNTEAFF; cdr3_nt: TGTGCCAGCAGTGAAAGGTCCCTGAACACTGAAGCTTTCTTT
j_call: TRBJ2-2; clone_size: NA; d_call: TRBD2; v_call: TRBV7-6; cdr3_aa: CASRSGLTNTGELFF; cdr3_nt: TGTGCCAGCAGATCGGGACTAACGAACACCGGGGAGCTGTTTTTT
j_call: TRBJ1-2; clone_size: NA; d_call: NA; v_call: TRBV12-5; cdr3_aa: CASGLDMDYGYTF; cdr3_nt: TGTGCTAGTGGCCTGGACATGGACTATGGCTACACCTTC
j_call: TRBJ2-2; clone_size: NA; d_call: TRBD2; v_call: TRBV5-4; cdr3_aa: CASSPAGTSGGDGELFF; cdr3_nt: TGTGCCAGCAGCCCGGCTGGGACTAGCGGGGGGGACGGGGAGCTGTTTTTT
j_call: TRBJ1-1; clone_size: few; d_call: NA; v_call: TRBV19; cdr3_aa: CASSRVGAEAFF; cdr3_nt: TGTGCCAGTAGTAGAGTCGGGGCTGAAGCTTTCTTT
j_call: TRBJ1-3; clone_size: NA; d_call: NA; v_call: TRBV5-4; cdr3_aa: CASSVAGVGNTIYF; cdr3_nt: TGTGCCAGCAGCGTGGCAGGGGTCGGAAACACCATATATTTT
j_call: TRBJ2-5; clone_size: once; d_call: TRBD1; v_call: TRBV6-5; cdr3_aa: CASRGQAGETQYF; cdr3_nt: TGTGCCAGCAGAGGACAGGCGGGAGAGACCCAGTACTTC
j_call: TRBJ2-7; clone_size: NA; d_call: NA; v_call: TRBV6-6; cdr3_aa: CASKEGGSYEQYF; cdr3_nt: TGTGCCAGTAAAGAGGGGGGCTCCTACGAGCAGTACTTC
j_call: TRBJ2-2; clone_size: few; d_call: NA; v_call: TRBV7-2; cdr3_aa: CASCKSRDTGELFF; cdr3_nt: TGTGCCAGCTGCAAGTCCCGGGACACCGGGGAGCTGTTTTTT
j_call: TRBJ1-2; clone_size: NA; d_call: TRBD1; v_call: TRBV27; cdr3_aa: CASSSGTVYGYTF; cdr3_nt: TGTGCCAGCAGTTCAGGGACAGTCTATGGCTACACCTTC
j_call: TRBJ1-5; clone_size: once; d_call: NA; v_call: TRBV2; cdr3_aa: CASSPGGAATGQPQHF; cdr3_nt: TGTGCCAGCAGCCCCGGGGGGGCAGCAACAGGTCAGCCCCAGCATTTT
j_call: TRBJ1-2; clone_size: few; d_call: NA; v_call: TRBV7-2; cdr3_aa: CASTSLGRAGYTF; cdr3_nt: TGTGCCAGCACCAGTCTCGGGCGGGCGGGCTACACCTTC
j_call: TRBJ1-1; clone_size: NA; d_call: NA; v_call: TRBV4-2; cdr3_aa: CASSQDTYGHTEAFF; cdr3_nt: TGTGCCAGCAGCCAAGATACGTACGGTCACACTGAAGCTTTCTTT
j_call: TRBJ2-5; clone_size: NA; d_call: NA; v_call: TRBV15; cdr3_aa: CATSRVLGETQYF; cdr3_nt: TGTGCCACCAGCCGGGTGCTCGGGGAGACCCAGTACTTC
j_call: TRBJ1-5; clone_size: NA; d_call: TRBD1; v_call: TRBV19; cdr3_aa: CASRFTGQGNNQPQHF; cdr3_nt: TGTGCCAGTAGATTCACGGGACAGGGCAACAATCAGCCCCAGCATTTT
j_call: TRBJ1-1; clone_size: NA; d_call: NA; v_call: TRBV4-2; cdr3_aa: CASSQSGLGAFF; cdr3_nt: TGTGCCAGCAGCCAATCTGGCTTGGGGGCTTTCTTT
j_call: TRBJ1-4; clone_size: NA; d_call: TRBD1; v_call: TRBV4-1; cdr3_aa: CASSAGGGFREKLFF; cdr3_nt: TGCGCCAGCAGTGCAGGGGGAGGGTTTAGGGAAAAACTGTTTTTT
j_call: TRBJ2-3; clone_size: NA; d_call: NA; v_call: TRBV6-5; cdr3_aa: CASSYSGTTQYF; cdr3_nt: TGTGCCAGCAGTTACTCTGGCACTACGCAGTATTTT
j_call: TRBJ1-5; clone_size: NA; d_call: NA; v_call: TRBV5-8; cdr3_aa: CASSSAQLRSNQPQHF; cdr3_nt: TGTGCCAGCAGCTCCGCACAGCTTAGGAGCAATCAGCCCCAGCATTTT
j_call: TRBJ2-2; clone_size: NA; d_call: NA; v_call: TRBV7-3; cdr3_aa: CASSVRGGGNGELFF; cdr3_nt: TGTGCCAGCAGCGTCCGGGGAGGGGGAAACGGGGAGCTGTTTTTT
j_call: TRBJ2-7; clone_size: few; d_call: NA; v_call: TRBV5-4; cdr3_aa: CASSLTSYEQYF; cdr3_nt: TGTGCCAGCAGCCTCACCTCCTACGAGCAGTACTTC
j_call: TRBJ2-1; clone_size: NA; d_call: NA; v_call: TRBV5-1; cdr3_aa: CASSSGTVSYNEQFF; cdr3_nt: TGCGCCAGCAGCTCCGGGACGGTCTCCTACAATGAGCAGTTCTTC
j_call: TRBJ1-6; clone_size: NA; d_call: NA; v_call: TRBV5-1; cdr3_aa: CASSLEGIGSPLHF; cdr3_nt: TGCGCCAGCAGCTTGGAAGGTATTGGTTCACCCCTCCACTTT
j_call: TRBJ2-5; clone_size: few; d_call: NA; v_call: TRBV29-1; cdr3_aa: CSGVPTFRETQYF; cdr3_nt: TGCAGTGGGGTCCCGACCTTCCGAGAGACCCAGTACTTC
j_call: TRBJ1-5; clone_size: once; d_call: TRBD1; v_call: TRBV7-2; cdr3_aa: CASSLRTGGNQPQHF; cdr3_nt: TGTGCCAGCAGCTTACGGACAGGGGGCAATCAGCCCCAGCATTTT
j_call: TRBJ1-5; clone_size: NA; d_call: NA; v_call: TRBV6-1; cdr3_aa: CASSERGAQPQHF; cdr3_nt: TGTGCCAGCAGTGAGAGGGGCGCGCAGCCCCAGCATTTT
j_call: TRBJ1-5; clone_size: NA; d_call: NA; v_call: TRBV6-1; cdr3_aa: CASSEGIRGYQPQHF; cdr3_nt: TGTGCCAGCAGTGAAGGGATCAGGGGTTATCAGCCCCAGCATTTT
j_call: TRBJ1-3; clone_size: NA; d_call: NA; v_call: TRBV6-1; cdr3_aa: CASSIPGGNTIYF; cdr3_nt: TGTGCCAGCAGTATCCCGGGGGGAAACACCATATATTTT
j_call: TRBJ2-3; clone_size: NA; d_call: NA; v_call: TRBV7-2; cdr3_aa: CASSLGAASSTDTQYF; cdr3_nt: TGTGCCAGCAGCTTAGGGGCCGCCTCTAGCACAGATACGCAGTATTTT
j_call: TRBJ2-7; clone_size: NA; d_call: NA; v_call: TRBV9; cdr3_aa: CASSKTGDLYEQYF; cdr3_nt: TGTGCCAGCAGTAAGACAGGCGATCTATACGAGCAGTACTTC
j_call: TRBJ2-1; clone_size: NA; d_call: NA; v_call: TRBV18; cdr3_aa: CASSPPVAKASYNEQFF; cdr3_nt: TGTGCCAGCTCACCACCGGTGGCGAAAGCCTCCTACAATGAGCAGTTCTTC
j_call: TRBJ2-3; clone_size: NA; d_call: NA; v_call: TRBV9; cdr3_aa: CASGRGPPTDTQYF; cdr3_nt: TGTGCCAGCGGTCGGGGACCGCCCACAGATACGCAGTATTTT
j_call: TRBJ1-2; clone_size: NA; d_call: NA; v_call: TRBV6-4; cdr3_aa: CASSDRPGEYYGYTF; cdr3_nt: TGTGCCAGCAGTGACCGGCCAGGGGAGTACTATGGCTACACCTTC
j_call: TRBJ2-6; clone_size: NA; d_call: NA; v_call: TRBV5-4; cdr3_aa: CASSLVGANVLTF; cdr3_nt: TGTGCCAGCAGCTTGGTAGGGGCCAACGTCCTGACTTTC
j_call: TRBJ1-3; clone_size: NA; d_call: NA; v_call: TRBV5-1; cdr3_aa: CASSFTSGNTIYF; cdr3_nt: TGCGCCAGCAGCTTCACCTCTGGAAACACCATATATTTT
j_call: TRBJ1-1; clone_size: few; d_call: NA; v_call: TRBV15; cdr3_aa: CATSRVRGNTEAFF; cdr3_nt: TGTGCCACCAGCAGAGTCAGGGGGAACACTGAAGCTTTCTTT
j_call: TRBJ1-5; clone_size: NA; d_call: NA; v_call: TRBV2; cdr3_aa: CASSVVGDQPQHF; cdr3_nt: TGTGCCAGCAGTGTCGTGGGCGATCAGCCCCAGCATTTT
j_call: TRBJ2-1; clone_size: NA; d_call: NA; v_call: TRBV11-1; cdr3_aa: CASSANTGSEQFF; cdr3_nt: TGTGCCAGCAGCGCGAATACAGGGTCAGAGCAGTTCTTC
j_call: TRBJ1-6; clone_size: NA; d_call: NA; v_call: TRBV4-3; cdr3_aa: CASSQDREGNNSPLHF; cdr3_nt: TGCGCCAGCAGCCAAGATCGTGAGGGGAATAATTCACCCCTCCACTTT
j_call: TRBJ2-7; clone_size: NA; d_call: NA; v_call: TRBV7-3; cdr3_aa: CASSLAASQPYEQYF; cdr3_nt: TGTGCCAGCAGCTTAGCCGCGTCACAGCCCTACGAGCAGTACTTC
j_call: TRBJ2-3; clone_size: NA; d_call: TRBD1; v_call: TRBV29-1; cdr3_aa: CSVDHGQGFPPDTQYF; cdr3_nt: TGCAGCGTTGATCATGGACAGGGGTTTCCTCCAGATACGCAGTATTTT
j_call: TRBJ2-1; clone_size: once; d_call: TRBD2; v_call: TRBV28; cdr3_aa: CASGTSGRYNEQFF; cdr3_nt: TGTGCCAGCGGAACTAGCGGGAGGTACAATGAGCAGTTCTTC
j_call: TRBJ1-2; clone_size: NA; d_call: TRBD1; v_call: TRBV11-2; cdr3_aa: CASSQTKPGQERSNYGYTF; cdr3_nt: TGTGCCAGCAGCCAGACGAAACCGGGACAGGAAAGATCTAACTATGGCTACACCTTC
j_call: TRBJ2-1; clone_size: NA; d_call: TRBD2; v_call: TRBV25-1; cdr3_aa: CASTRAGLNNEQFF; cdr3_nt: TGTGCCAGCACCAGAGCGGGACTGAACAATGAGCAGTTCTTC
j_call: TRBJ1-6; clone_size: few; d_call: NA; v_call: TRBV5-4; cdr3_aa: CASSLGGGNNSPLHF; cdr3_nt: TGTGCCAGCAGCTTAGGAGGGGGTAATAATTCACCCCTCCACTTT
j_call: TRBJ2-4; clone_size: NA; d_call: NA; v_call: TRBV5-6; cdr3_aa: CASSHQGSKNIQYF; cdr3_nt: TGTGCCAGCAGCCACCAGGGATCCAAAAACATTCAGTACTTC
j_call: TRBJ2-7; clone_size: NA; d_call: NA; v_call: TRBV10-3; cdr3_aa: CAISEPQGGSYEQYF; cdr3_nt: TGTGCCATCAGTGAACCACAGGGAGGATCCTACGAGCAGTACTTC
j_call: TRBJ2-3; clone_size: NA; d_call: TRBD1; v_call: TRBV2; cdr3_aa: CARADRGHTDTQYF; cdr3_nt: TGTGCCAGAGCGGACAGGGGGCACACAGATACGCAGTATTTT
j_call: TRBJ1-1; clone_size: once; d_call: NA; v_call: TRBV25-1; cdr3_aa: CASRGTGIAEAFF; cdr3_nt: TGTGCCAGCAGAGGTACAGGGATCGCTGAAGCTTTCTTT